The T cell receptor (beta chain) described here comes from a study of identical twins. General observations from the study: For cord blood, abundant beta clonotypes had fewer insertions, unlike memory repertoires, which showed none.

To note about this clonotype: The antigen is unknown.

TCRdb re-called the 5' RACE reads through MiXCR, storing one row per CDR3 protein. The table shows about 200,000 distinct CDR3 sequences, with about 16% occurring only once. This CDR3 is built from 15 residues. V lost 2 bases to trimming and J lost 2 bases, with 16 bases between them. From germline, CDR1 is DFQATT and CDR2 SNEGSKA (reference sequence). These data also formed part of another study, on T cells expressing NK-cell markers. That publication notes: In more than 5 donors, dominant CD3+CD56+NKG2C+ clones formed roughly 1.0-7.5% of CD8+ cells.

This TCR was recovered from a woman aged 18 to 35 in good health. The chain couples TRBV20-1 to TRBJ2-7, with D perhaps TRBD2 (7 bases). Sequences were obtained from CD8+ T cells sorted from blood. The CDR3 DNA reads as TGCAGTGCTAGAAAAAGGGGGGGGGCCCCCTACGAGCAGTACTTC. This sequence encodes CSARKRGGAPYEQYF.